The 7 T cell receptor beta chains below all came from one sample that was sequenced in a study of shared clonotypes between healthy human individuals. Assay: immunoSEQ multiplex PCR; the TCRdb copy retains only in-frame clones and omits some. The sample lists more than 1,200,000 clones, 98% seen once, with around 0.33% in the top ten. The sequencing sample was made of naive CD4+ T cells sorted from blood. Subset defined: CD45RA+ positively selected. The receptor set was obtained from a man aged 25-45 years in good health.

The rearrangement uses TRBV5-4 and TRBJ2-6; weak D call: TRBD1 (6 bases). V lost 5 bases to trimming and J lost 7 bases, with 16 bases between them. The germline V gene encodes CDR1 SGHNT and CDR2 YYREEE (reference sequence). The CDR3 contains 15 residues. CDR3 nucleotide sequence: TGTGCCAGCAGGGCTACAGGGTCGGGAGCCAACGTCCTGACTTTC. It yields the protein CASRATGSGANVLTF.

CDR3 residues: CASSEQASNEQFF. In nucleotides, the CDR3 is TGTGCCAGCAGCGAGCAGGCGTCCAATGAGCAGTTCTTC. The V and J genes are TRBV7-3 and TRBJ2-1; no firm D call. The V and J ends lost 5 bases and 6 bases respectively, with 11 bases between them. CDR1 and CDR2 from the germline V gene are SGHTA and FQGTGA. The CDR3 sequence is 13 residues long.

The sample holds one count of this clone. The chain has TRBV7-6 and TRBJ2-3; a weak D match, TRBD1 (5 bases). There are 16 residues in the CDR3. Deletions cut 3 bases from V and 2 bases from J, with 15 bases between. The germline V gene has CDR1 SGHVS and CDR2 FNYEAQ. CDR3 region: CASSFGAQALTDTQYF. For the CDR3, the DNA is TGTGCCAGCAGCTTTGGTGCACAGGCCCTCACAGATACGCAGTATTTT.

This chain connects TRBV9 to TRBJ2-1, with a possible D match to TRBD2 (6 bases). V lost 0 bases and J 5 bases, leaving 15 bases between the germline ends. The CDR3 covers 16 residues. Germline V gene sequence: CDR1 SGDLS, CDR2 YYNGEE. Here the CDR3 reads CASSVAPGRLDNEQFF. The DNA for the CDR3 is TGTGCCAGCAGCGTAGCCCCGGGGAGACTAGACAATGAGCAGTTCTTC.

This rearrangement joins TRBV5-1 to TRBJ2-1; D gene uncertain. The V gene lost 6 bases and the J gene lost 4 bases, with 8 bases spanning the gap. CDR1 and CDR2 from the germline V gene are SGHRS and YFSETQ. The CDR3 is 12 residues long. This CDR3 is CASTLGYNEQFF. The DNA for the CDR3 is TGCGCCAGCACACTCGGATACAATGAGCAGTTCTTC.

This chain uses TRBV9 with TRBJ2-7; TRBD2 matches 7 bases. The CDR3 is made up of 14 amino acids. Trimming took 2 bases from V and 7 from J; bases not matched to a gene: 9. CDR1 is SGDLS and CDR2 is YYNGEE in the germline V gene. As DNA, the CDR3 is TGTGCCAGCAGCGTCGGACTAGACTTCAAGGAGCAGTACTTC. It translates to CASSVGLDFKEQYF. Supplemented by reference TRBV9 and TRBJ2-7, the full variable domain reads DSGVTQTPKHLITATGQRVTLRCSPRSGDLSVYWYQQSLDQGLQFLIQYYNGEERAKGNILERFSAQQFPDLHSELNLSSLELGDSALYFCASSVGLDFKEQYFGPGTRLTVT.

The V gene is TRBV11-2, the J gene TRBJ2-1; the D call may be TRBD1 or TRBD2 (5 bases each). V was trimmed by 4 bases and J by 10 bases, leaving 20 bases between them. The CDR3 length is 15 residues. Germline V gene sequence: CDR1 SGHAT, CDR2 FQNNGV. The CDR3 DNA sequence: TGTGCCAGCAGCTATCGGCCGGGACGGTCCATGGAGCAGTTCTTC. It yields the protein CASSYRPGRSMEQFF.